This is a list of T cell receptor beta chains from one sample in a study of regulatory T cells in long-lasting Graves disease. TCRdb reprocessed the multiplex PCR reads via MiXCR and lists one record per CDR3 protein. The sample includes some 330,000 distinct CDR3 sequences, roughly 10% of them seen just once. These data were also filed under a second study, of T cells in Graves' hyperthyroidism and ophthalmopathy.

The sequencing here drew on peripheral blood mononuclear cells (PBMCs), taken at new diagnosis, from a patient treated with antithyroid drugs. These receptors were taken from a woman aged 18-29 years with Graves disease. CDR3s include the opening cysteine and the closing phenylalanine or tryptophan. D genes are given only for firm matches. Part of the rows lack a size; the others show once, few, many or a class for expanded clones.

CDR3 protein: CASSFWAGGEPDF; CDR3 DNA: TGTGCCAGCAGTTTTTGGGCGGGCGGGGAGCCCGACTTC; clone size: many; V gene: TRBV12-3/TRBV12-4; D gene: NA; J gene: TRBJ2-7
CDR3 protein: CASSQDLTRTNEKLFF; CDR3 DNA: TGTGCCAGCAGCCAAGATCTGACCCGCACTAATGAAAAACTGTTTTTT; clone size: many; V gene: TRBV4-2; D gene: NA; J gene: TRBJ1-4
CDR3 protein: CSAVANSYEQYF; CDR3 DNA: TGCAGTGCGGTAGCGAACTCCTACGAGCAGTACTTC; clone size: NA; V gene: TRBV20-1; D gene: NA; J gene: TRBJ2-7
CDR3 protein: CASRGNEDTQYF; CDR3 DNA: TGTGCCAGCAGGGGAAACGAAGATACGCAGTATTTT; clone size: many; V gene: TRBV2; D gene: NA; J gene: TRBJ2-3
CDR3 protein: CAIRASGETQYF; CDR3 DNA: TGTGCCATCAGGGCGTCGGGGGAGACCCAGTACTTC; clone size: NA; V gene: TRBV10-3; D gene: NA; J gene: TRBJ2-5
CDR3 protein: CATSDSPHEPSTDTQYF; CDR3 DNA: TGTGCCACCAGTGATTCGCCGCACGAGCCGTCTACAGATACGCAGTATTTT; clone size: many; V gene: TRBV24-1; D gene: NA; J gene: TRBJ2-3
CDR3 protein: CASSSGGLSYEQYF; CDR3 DNA: TGTGCCAGCAGTTCAGGGGGTCTCTCCTACGAGCAGTACTTC; clone size: many; V gene: TRBV28; D gene: TRBD1; J gene: TRBJ2-7
CDR3 protein: CASSPRLRDKPQHF; CDR3 DNA: TGTGCCAGCTCACCACGACTCCGGGACAAGCCCCAGCATTTT; clone size: many; V gene: TRBV18; D gene: NA; J gene: TRBJ1-5
CDR3 protein: CSVAGTGVSYEQYF; CDR3 DNA: TGCAGCGTTGCGGGGACAGGTGTCTCCTACGAGCAGTACTTC; clone size: many; V gene: TRBV29-1; D gene: TRBD1; J gene: TRBJ2-7
CDR3 protein: CASSHRLAGPQETQYF; CDR3 DNA: TGTGCCAGCAGTCACCGACTAGCGGGGCCCCAAGAGACCCAGTACTTC; clone size: NA; V gene: TRBV28; D gene: TRBD2; J gene: TRBJ2-5
CDR3 protein: CASSPLGGIATDTQYF; CDR3 DNA: TGCGCCAGCAGCCCCCTAGGGGGGATTGCCACAGATACGCAGTATTTT; clone size: many; V gene: TRBV5-1; D gene: NA; J gene: TRBJ2-3
CDR3 protein: CSASGLAGQETQYF; CDR3 DNA: TGCAGTGCAAGTGGACTAGCGGGGCAAGAGACCCAGTACTTC; clone size: many; V gene: TRBV20-1; D gene: TRBD2; J gene: TRBJ2-5
CDR3 protein: CASSPDRTTDTQYF; CDR3 DNA: TGTGCCAGCAGCCCCGACAGGACCACAGATACGCAGTATTTT; clone size: many; V gene: TRBV3-1; D gene: NA; J gene: TRBJ2-3
CDR3 protein: CSASGLGDQPQHF; CDR3 DNA: TGCAGTGCTAGCGGTTTGGGGGACCAGCCCCAGCATTTT; clone size: few; V gene: TRBV20-1; D gene: NA; J gene: TRBJ1-5
CDR3 protein: CASGYPDRGPYEQYF; CDR3 DNA: TGTGCCAGCGGTTATCCGGACAGGGGGCCCTACGAGCAGTACTTC; clone size: many; V gene: TRBV28; D gene: TRBD1; J gene: TRBJ2-7
CDR3 protein: CASTRRGSQETQYF; CDR3 DNA: TGTGCCAGCACTCGGCGGGGATCCCAAGAGACCCAGTACTTC; clone size: many; V gene: TRBV2; D gene: NA; J gene: TRBJ2-5
CDR3 protein: CASSILAKTSGPVTYEQFF; CDR3 DNA: TGTGCCAGTAGTATCCTCGCCAAGACTAGCGGACCTGTAACCTATGAGCAGTTCTTC; clone size: NA; V gene: TRBV19; D gene: TRBD2; J gene: TRBJ2-1
CDR3 protein: CASSMTLRNQPQHF; CDR3 DNA: TGTGCCAGCAGCATGACACTTAGGAATCAGCCCCAGCATTTT; clone size: NA; V gene: TRBV6-1; D gene: NA; J gene: TRBJ1-5
CDR3 protein: CASRPEDGSGAQYF; CDR3 DNA: TGTGCCAGCAGACCTGAGGACGGATCGGGCGCGCAGTATTTT; clone size: many; V gene: TRBV12-3/TRBV12-4; D gene: NA; J gene: TRBJ2-3
CDR3 protein: CASSLWRGGGTDTQYF; CDR3 DNA: TGTGCCAGCAGCTTATGGCGGGGGGGCGGAACAGATACGCAGTATTTT; clone size: NA; V gene: TRBV7-9; D gene: TRBD2; J gene: TRBJ2-3
CDR3 protein: CASSFPGVDTQYF; CDR3 DNA: TGCGCCAGCAGCTTCCCCGGGGTGGATACGCAGTATTTT; clone size: NA; V gene: TRBV5-1; D gene: NA; J gene: TRBJ2-3
CDR3 protein: CASSKETGNYGYTF; CDR3 DNA: TGTGCCAGCAGCAAAGAGACAGGAAACTATGGCTACACCTTC; clone size: NA; V gene: TRBV7-9; D gene: NA; J gene: TRBJ1-2